This record covers a single T cell receptor beta chain. CDR3 size: 14 residues. CDR1 and CDR2 from the germline V gene are MNHNY and SVGAGI (reference sequence). Between the trimmed V and J ends, which lost 2 bases and 4 bases, there was a span of 11 bases. It was with 60 Vbeta and 13 Jbeta primers that the PCR ran. The protocol was immunoSEQ multiplex PCR, while the TCRdb copy is restricted to in-frame clones and leaves out a portion. The table has around 99,000 clones, about 80% seen once; the top ten hold roughly 8%. This record belongs to a study of cytomegalovirus exposure and HLA in healthy donors.

The material sequenced was PBMCs. The TCR comes from a woman in her forties or fifties in good health and CMV-seropositive. The rearrangement uses TRBV6-6 and TRBJ1-2; tentatively, D is TRBD1 (6 bases). The CDR3 region has the DNA TGTGCCAGCAGTTACGTAGGACAGTTCTATGGCTACACCTTC. Translation: CASSYVGQFYGYTF.